This T cell receptor (beta chain) was recorded in a study of PD-1 blockade in classical Hodgkin lymphoma. Time point defined: newly diagnosed, previously untreated cHL patient sample. Newly diagnosed classical Hodgkin lymphoma PBMCs, still untreated, provided the comparison samples. TCRdb's copy holds only in-frame clones and misses some; the assay was immunoSEQ multiplex PCR. Of over 60,000 clones listed, about 93% are singletons. This CDR3 region has 14 residues. Germline assignment: CDR1 SNHLY and CDR2 FYNNEI. About this clone: No antigen is known for it. One end of the junction is discordant with germline, which a read error may explain.

Study-wide findings and caveats: Still unresolved is the cause of the repertoire differences, which may be disease activity or prior therapy. Newly diagnosed patients had baseline TCR diversity that was reportedly lower than that of healthy donors.

The sequence came from a human donor with classical Hodgkin lymphoma. Sequences were obtained from peripheral blood mononuclear cells (PBMCs). The chain uses TRBV2 and TRBJ2-1; either TRBD1 or TRBD2 may supply D (5 bases each). The CDR3 here is CASSVGAAADERLF. The CDR3 coding sequence is TGTGCCAGCAGTGTTGGGGCAGCGGCCGACGAAAGGCTCTTC.